Each of the 14 T cell receptor beta chains below was sequenced from the same sample in a study of T cells in Graves' hyperthyroidism and ophthalmopathy. Regions amplified from RNA transcripts were the TCR beta CDR3 regions. The TCR CDR3 first-round RT-PCR relied on the HTBI primer set. TCRdb independently ran MiXCR on the multiplex PCR reads; one entry per CDR3 protein. The top ten hold roughly a tenth of the sample, which has 75,000 to 100,000 distinct CDR3 sequences, 35% to 50% seen once. Sequenced material: peripheral blood or thyroid tissue (not recorded which). Receptors were obtained from a woman aged 25 to 45 with Graves' hyperthyroidism.

This clonotype was detected ten times or more. The J gene is TRBJ2-3, the V gene TRBV10-3, with a possible D match to TRBD1 (6 bases). The CDR3 consists of 15 residues. Germline values: CDR1 ENHRY, CDR2 SYGVKD. The ends were cut back, 0 bases at V and 7 bases at J, with 14 bases in the middle. CDR3 residues: CAISESDRLPHTQYF. The CDR3 bases are TGTGCCATCAGTGAGTCCGACAGGTTACCACATACGCAGTATTTT.

Many counts were recorded for this clonotype. The chain combines TRBV6-1 with TRBJ2-5; D may be TRBD1 (6 bases). This CDR3 contains 15 residues. V lost 2 bases and J lost 0, with 10 bases in between. Germline values: CDR1 MNHNS, CDR2 SASEGT. The CDR3 DNA follows: TGTGCCAGCAGTGAAATTGGGGACAACCAAGAGACCCAGTACTTC. Amino acid sequence: CASSEIGDNQETQYF.

This clonotype was counted ten times or more. The rearrangement links TRBV15 to TRBJ1-1; D is undetermined. The CDR3 loop spans 15 amino acids. The germline CDR1 and CDR2 sequences are LNHNV and YYDKDF (reference sequence). Trimming removed 0 bases from V and 4 bases from J, with 12 bases in between. The CDR3 DNA reads TGTGCCACCAGCAGAGAACTCCAGGCGGGCACTGAAGCTTTCTTT. The encoded protein is CATSRELQAGTEAFF.

Many counts were recorded for this clonotype. The rearrangement uses TRBV6-5 and TRBJ1-6, with unresolved D. Germline V lookup: CDR1 MNHEY, CDR2 SVGAGI. The V gene lost 4 bases and the J gene lost 8 bases, with 12 bases spanning the gap. This CDR3 has 14 residues. The CDR3 region is CASSFDGRYSPLHF. Written as DNA, the CDR3 is TGTGCCAGCAGTTTCGACGGACGGTATTCACCCCTCCACTTT.

This clonotype was detected ten times or more. The chain has TRBV20-1 and TRBJ2-7, with D hard to call. The CDR3 sequence is 11 residues long. Germline V gives CDR1 DFQATT, CDR2 SNEGSKA (reference sequence). V lost 6 bases and J lost 6, with 12 bases in between. As DNA, the CDR3 is TGCAGTGCCCCCCTAAACGGCGAGCAGTACTTC. Its protein is CSAPLNGEQYF.

This chain connects TRBV12-3 or TRBV12-4 to TRBJ1-5; D is unclear. With 5 bases removed from V and 4 bases from J, the gap between germline ends came to 9 bases. The CDR3 is 13 amino acids. The CDR3 reads CASSATLNQPQHF. CDR3 coding DNA: TGTGCCAGCAGTGCGACATTAAATCAGCCCCAGCATTTT.

This clonotype was observed at least ten times. The rearrangement links TRBV4-1 to TRBJ2-7; TRBD1 matches at 7 bases. Germline V CDR1 and CDR2: MGHRA, YSYEKL. CDR3 size: 15 residues. The J segment lost 3 bases and the V segment lost 8 bases, leaving 13 bases of the junction unmatched. The CDR3 nucleotides read TGCGCCAGCCGACCTTCCGGGACAGCCCTCTACGAGCAGTACTTC. This gives the protein CASRPSGTALYEQYF.

This clonotype was counted ten times or more. The chain uses TRBV27 and TRBJ1-3; TRBD1 is a possible D gene (5 bases). Germline CDR1 reads MNHEY; CDR2 reads SMNVEV (reference sequence). The CDR3 has 15 residues. V was trimmed by 6 bases and J by 5 bases, leaving 17 bases between them. As DNA, the CDR3 is TGTGCCAGCAGCGAACTAGGGGACGGGAGAAACACCATATATTTT. Translation gives CASSELGDGRNTIYF.

There are many counts of this clonotype. The chain couples TRBV4-1 to TRBJ2-7; 8 bases are shared with TRBD2. Germline V CDR1 and CDR2: MGHRA, YSYEKL. This CDR3 is built from 16 residues. The junction had 10 bases not matched to a gene; V was cut back by 4 bases and J by 2 bases. DNA for the CDR3: TGCGCCAGCAGCCGGTATAGCGGGACCATTCCCTACGAGCAGTACTTC. Translating gives CASSRYSGTIPYEQYF.

Many counts were recorded for this clonotype. This chain joins TRBV20-1 and TRBJ1-5, with D possibly being TRBD1 (5 bases). V gave up 0 bases and J gave up 2 bases, with 11 bases separating them. The germline V gene encodes CDR1 DFQATT and CDR2 SNEGSKA (reference sequence). The CDR3 consists of 15 residues. The CDR3 coding sequence is TGCAGTGCTAGAGATTGGGGGGGAGGCAATCAGCCCCAGCATTTT. Its translation: CSARDWGGGNQPQHF.

Notes on this clonotype: One junction end does not reproduce the germline sequence, and a read error may be involved. The chain combines TRBV5-1 with TRBJ2-7, with 8 bases matching TRBD2. This CDR3 region has 16 residues. The germline V gene has CDR1 SGHRS and CDR2 YFSETQ. The CDR3 sequence: CASSSPGAGAPYEQYF. CDR3 in DNA: TGTGCCAGCAGCTCCCCGGGAGCGGGAGCCCCCTACGAGCAGTACTTC. Using reference TRBV5-1 and TRBJ2-7 for the parts outside the CDR3, the full variable domain is KAGVTQTPRYLIKTRGQQVTLSCSPISGHRSVSWYQQTPGQGLQFLFEYFSETQRNKGNFPGRFSGRQFSNSRSEMNVSTLELGDSALYLCASSSPGAGAPYEQYFGPGTRLTVT.

This clonotype was counted at least ten times. The V and J genes are TRBV4-1 and TRBJ2-2, with 10 bases that match TRBD1. V was pared by 4 bases and J by 7 bases, with 12 bases of the junction left unmatched. Germline V gene sequence: CDR1 MGHRA, CDR2 YSYEKL. The CDR3 is 17 residues long. In DNA, the CDR3 is TGCGCCAGCAGCCGAGCTACCGGGACAGGGGCGAACGGGGAGCTGTTTTTT. The encoded protein is CASSRATGTGANGELFF.

On this clonotype itself: At one end, the junction sequence differs from germline, possibly due to a read error. The J gene is TRBJ1-4, the V gene TRBV6-2 or TRBV6-3; D remains unclear. This CDR3 region has 15 residues. Germline V gives CDR1 MNHEY, CDR2 SVGEGT. The CDR3 sequence: CASSYSSATNEELFF. The CDR3 DNA reads as TGTGCCAGCAGTTACTCTTCGGCAACTAATGAAGAACTGTTTTTT.

This clonotype was counted ten times or more. Here the CDR3 DNA reads TGTGCCAGCAGCCAAGAGGTTGACTATGGCTACACCTTC. It codes for CASSQEVDYGYTF. The genes are TRBV3-1 and TRBJ1-2; D remains unclear. V shed 0 bases and J shed 3 bases, with 5 bases lying between them. CDR1 and CDR2 from the germline V gene are LGHDT and YNNKEL (reference sequence). This CDR3 region has 13 residues.